Sequencing of this TCR beta chain was carried out in a study of T cells in Graves' hyperthyroidism and ophthalmopathy. Study overall: Blood was drawn when the patient was first diagnosed and still untreated.

TCR beta CDR3 regions were amplified from RNA. HTBI primers were the set used in a first-round RT-PCR of the TCR CDR3. From the multiplex PCR reads, TCRdb called clonotypes with MiXCR, one entry per CDR3 protein. This sample has 250,000 to 350,000 distinct CDR3 sequences; around 16% occur once, and the top ten carry roughly a third. With respect to this clonotype: This sequence may be a read error, since a much larger clone differs from it by one base.

The CDR3 sequence is 13 residues long. CDR1 is LGHDT and CDR2 is YNNKEL in the germline V gene (reference sequence). The genes are TRBV3-1 and TRBJ2-1; TRBD2 might be the D (5 bases). The DNA end is a closer match to TRBJ2-7, so the J assignment may be wrong. This TCR was recovered from a man in his thirties or forties with Graves' hyperthyroidism. Sample: blood. CDR3 sequence (DNA): TGTGCCAGCTCTGGAGGAGGTTACAATGAGCAGTACTTC. Translating gives CASSGGGYNEQYF.